One and the same sample provided the 27 T cell receptor beta chains below, sequenced in a study of cytomegalovirus exposure and HLA in healthy donors. The PCR ran on 60 Vbeta and 13 Jbeta primers. TCRdb keeps only in-frame clones here, not all; method: immunoSEQ multiplex PCR. Of about 77,000 clones listed, approximately 80% are singletons. The sample consisted of PBMCs. The receptors here all came from a man aged 40-50 years in good health and CMV-seronegative.

This chain links TRBV5-1 with TRBJ1-3; D ambiguous. V was pared by 4 bases and J by 0 bases, with 8 bases between. The CDR3 consists of 14 residues. Germline values: CDR1 SGHRS, CDR2 YFSETQ. The CDR3 DNA reads TGCGCCAGCAGCGAGTTGAGCTCTGGAAACACCATATATTTT. It translates to CASSELSSGNTIYF.

The V and J genes are TRBV6-5 and TRBJ2-1; 10 nucleotides agree with TRBD2. This CDR3 has 16 residues. The V gene end was trimmed by 0 bases and the J gene end by 7 bases; junction bases not matched to a gene: 6. CDR1 is MNHEY, CDR2 SVGAGI, per germline. CDR3 DNA: TGTGCCAGCAGTTACTCGAGGCTAGCGGGGGTGAATGAGCAGTTCTTC. This sequence encodes CASSYSRLAGVNEQFF.

The CDR3 bases are TGTGCCAGTAGTATAGGGACAGGGACTGGAAACACCATATATTTT. This gives the protein CASSIGTGTGNTIYF. J is TRBJ1-3 and V is TRBV19, with 8 bases that match TRBD1. Germline trimming cut 1 base from V and 2 bases from J; bases unmatched to any gene: 1. The CDR3 consists of 15 residues. Looked up from germline, CDR1 is LNHDA and CDR2 is SQIVND (reference sequence).

The chain recombines TRBV14 with TRBJ2-1; 7 bases agree with TRBD2. The germline V gene has CDR1 SGHDN and CDR2 FVKESK. The CDR3 is 17 residues long. The V gene end was trimmed by 2 bases and the J gene end by 4 bases; junction bases not matched to a gene: 11. The CDR3 region has the DNA TGTGCCAGCAGCCAATCGCCCGGGACTACGCCTTACAATGAGCAGTTCTTC. Amino acids: CASSQSPGTTPYNEQFF.

The chain carries TRBV9 and TRBJ2-3; no reliable D call. Germline V CDR1 and CDR2: SGDLS, YYNGEE. This CDR3 has 16 residues. The V end was cut by 3 bases, the J end by 0 bases, with 14 bases between. CDR3 in amino acids: CASSATAGYSTDTQYF. The CDR3 region has the DNA TGTGCCAGCAGCGCCACCGCCGGTTATAGCACAGATACGCAGTATTTT.

The V and J genes are TRBV30 and TRBJ1-6, with TRBD1 matching over 8 bases. J gave up 8 bases and V 7 bases, and 7 bases lay outside the gene matches. CDR3 length equals 13 residues. CDR1 and CDR2 from the germline V gene are GTSNPN and SVGIG (reference sequence). The CDR3 nucleotides read TGTGCCTTACACAGGGGGTCGGATTCACCCCTCCACTTT. It translates to CALHRGSDSPLHF. The variable domain in full, with the rest retrieved from reference TRBV30 and TRBJ1-6, is SQTIHQWPATLVQPVGSPLSLECTVEGTSNPNLYWYRQAAGRGLQLLFYSVGIGQISSEVPQNLSASRPQDRQFILSSKKLLLSDSGFYLCALHRGSDSPLHFGNGTRLTVT.

The chain links TRBV5-4 to TRBJ1-4; tentative D call: TRBD1 (6 bases). In germline, CDR1 is SGHNT, CDR2 YYREEE (reference sequence). Trimming left V 3 bases short and J 7 bases short, with 16 bases between. CDR3 length: 15 amino acids. CDR3 nucleotide sequence: TGTGCCAGCAGCTCTGGGGGGGGCCGGGGTGAAAAACTGTTTTTT. It yields the protein CASSSGGGRGEKLFF.

The table lists this clone with a count of one. The V gene is TRBV9, the J gene TRBJ2-3; weak D call: TRBD1 (5 bases). This CDR3 spans 15 amino acids. V gave up 0 bases and J gave up 3 bases, with 11 bases separating them. CDR1 and CDR2 from the germline V gene are SGDLS and YYNGEE. CDR3 loop: CASSVAAGPTDTQYF. In DNA form, the CDR3 reads TGTGCCAGCAGCGTAGCGGCAGGGCCGACAGATACGCAGTATTTT.

The chain is built from TRBV5-1 and TRBJ2-5; 8 bases fit TRBD1. The CDR3 loop spans 15 amino acids. The trim removed 4 bases at V and 2 bases at J, leaving 7 bases unmatched. Germline CDR1 is SGHRS and CDR2 is YFSETQ. The CDR3 nucleotides read TGCGCCAGCAGCAGCCGGACAGGGAGGCAAGAGACCCAGTACTTC. It is translated as CASSSRTGRQETQYF.

V and J are TRBV5-4 and TRBJ1-1, with D maybe TRBD1 (5 bases). V lost 0 bases and J 3 bases, leaving 15 bases between the germline ends. The CDR3 runs to 16 residues. CDR1 and CDR2 from the germline V gene are SGHNT and YYREEE (reference sequence). CDR3: CASSLGRAVSDTEAFF. In DNA form, the CDR3 reads TGTGCCAGCAGCTTGGGCAGGGCGGTTTCGGACACTGAAGCTTTCTTT.

The J gene is TRBJ2-2, the V gene TRBV7-6; 9 bases agree with TRBD2. Germline V gives CDR1 SGHVS, CDR2 FNYEAQ. V dropped 2 bases and J dropped 5; count of bases not matched to a gene: 12. The CDR3 is 18 amino acids. The CDR3 region has the DNA TGTGCCAGCAGCTTATCCCAGGCGGGGGGGCGGAGTACCGGGGAGCTGTTTTTT. This translates into CASSLSQAGGRSTGELFF.

This clone showed up just a few times. V and J are TRBV18 and TRBJ2-5; 10 bases fit TRBD1. Trimming took 6 bases from V and 0 from J; bases not matched to a gene: 4. Germline V gene lookup returns CDR1 KGHSH and CDR2 LQKENI. The CDR3 contains 15 residues. The CDR3 DNA follows: TGTGCCAGCTCGAGAGGACAGGGGGACCAAGAGACCCAGTACTTC. It is translated as CASSRGQGDQETQYF.

This chain links TRBV30 with TRBJ1-2; a weak D match, TRBD1 (5 bases). CDR1 and CDR2 (germline): GTSNPN, SVGIG (reference sequence). The CDR3 runs 12 residues. V lost 7 bases to trimming and J lost 6 bases, with 15 bases between them. Here the CDR3 reads CAFDSPGDGYTF. CDR3 DNA: TGTGCCTTCGACAGCCCGGGAGATGGCTACACCTTC. Full variable domain (missing parts from reference TRBV30 and TRBJ1-2): SQTIHQWPATLVQPVGSPLSLECTVEGTSNPNLYWYRQAAGRGLQLLFYSVGIGQISSEVPQNLSASRPQDRQFILSSKKLLLSDSGFYLCAFDSPGDGYTFGSGTRLTVV.

The rearrangement uses TRBV5-1 and TRBJ2-7; 7 bases map to TRBD1. The CDR3 is 14 amino acids. Germline CDR1 is SGHRS and CDR2 is YFSETQ. Trimming removed 4 bases from V and 2 bases from J; junction bases left unmatched: 6. Written as DNA, the CDR3 is TGCGCCAGCAGCAGGCAGGGGGATACCTACGAGCAGTACTTC. This sequence encodes CASSRQGDTYEQYF.

The CDR3 region is CASSTRQGAGTEAFF. DNA for the CDR3: TGTGCCAGCAGCACACGACAGGGGGCTGGGACTGAAGCTTTCTTT. The chain has TRBV7-2 and TRBJ1-1; TRBD1 matches 10 bases. The CDR3 runs 15 residues. Germline V gene data show CDR1 as SGHTA and CDR2 as FQGNSA. With V trimmed by 5 bases and J by 5 bases, 8 bases remained unmatched.

The chain joins TRBV10-3 to TRBJ2-6; D is undetermined. Germline V gene data show CDR1 as ENHRY and CDR2 as SYGVKD. CDR3 size: 14 residues. Between the trimmed V and J ends, which lost 5 bases and 0 bases, there was a span of 5 bases. The CDR3 nucleotides read TGTGCCATCAGTATCAGCTCTGGGGCCAACGTCCTGACTTTC. It is translated as CAISISSGANVLTF.

The chain uses TRBV30 and TRBJ2-5; the D gene is possibly TRBD2 (6 bases). V lost 0 bases, J lost 5 bases, and 16 bases lay in between. Germline V gives CDR1 GTSNPN, CDR2 SVGIG (reference sequence). The CDR3 runs 15 residues. CDR3 DNA: TGTGCCTGGAGTGTACCAAACTTGGGGGGTGAGACCCAGTACTTC. Protein sequence: CAWSVPNLGGETQYF.

The chain has TRBV7-3 and TRBJ2-5; TRBD1 might be the D (6 bases). This CDR3 has 13 amino acids. Germline CDR1 SGHTA, CDR2 FQGTGA. Trimming left V 5 bases short and J 3 bases short, with 10 bases between. The CDR3 DNA is TGTGCCAGCAGCCGGGACACAAAAGAGACCCAGTACTTC. It encodes CASSRDTKETQYF.

This clone has just a few counts. This chain joins TRBV7-9 and TRBJ1-1; D uncertain. The CDR3 covers 12 residues. Trimming took off 2 bases at V and 5 bases at J, with 6 bases between the two ends. Germline V gives CDR1 SEHNR, CDR2 FQNEAQ (reference sequence). As DNA, the CDR3 is TGTGCCAGCAGCTTACGAACAACTGAAGCTTTCTTT. This codes for CASSLRTTEAFF.

Worth noting for this clone: Mismatch with germline at one junction end may stem from a read error. This chain uses TRBV25-1 with TRBJ2-5; 7 bases line up with TRBD1. Germline V gene lookup returns CDR1 MGHDK and CDR2 SYGVNS. The CDR3 runs to 14 residues. The CDR3 DNA is TGTGCCAGCAGTGAATCTACAGGGGAAGAGCCCCAGTACTTC. Its protein is CASSESTGEEPQYF.

This clone was observed a handful of times. V gene TRBV6-5 combines with J gene TRBJ2-7, with D possibly TRBD2 on 7 matching bases. This CDR3 contains 15 residues. Germline CDR1 MNHEY, CDR2 SVGAGI. Trimming took off 2 bases at V and 4 bases at J, with 15 bases between the two ends. The CDR3 sequence: CASSYGGAELYEQYF. The CDR3 nucleotides are TGTGCCAGCAGTTACGGGGGGGCGGAATTATACGAGCAGTACTTC.

This chain links TRBV11-1 with TRBJ1-6; 12 bases line up with TRBD1. With 5 bases clipped from V and 6 bases from J, the junction kept 5 bases outside the gene matches. The germline V gene encodes CDR1 SGHAT and CDR2 FQDESV (reference sequence). The CDR3 runs to 16 residues. CDR3 DNA sequence: TGTGCCAGCAGCCGGGACAGGGGGCTCGTTAATTCACCCCTCCACTTT. As protein: CASSRDRGLVNSPLHF. Together with reference TRBV11-1 and TRBJ1-6, the CDR3 gives the full variable domain: EAEVAQSPRYKITEKSQAVAFWCDPISGHATLYWYRQILGQGPELLVQFQDESVVDDSQLPKDRFSAERLKGVDSTLKIQPAELGDSAMYLCASSRDRGLVNSPLHFGNGTRLTVT.

A few counts support this clone. This chain connects TRBV9 to TRBJ1-1; D perhaps matches TRBD1 (5 bases). This CDR3 has 14 residues. Germline assignment: CDR1 SGDLS and CDR2 YYNGEE. The ends were cut back, 0 bases at V and 1 base at J, with 7 bases in the middle. The chain's CDR3 is CASSVGDRNTEAFF. In DNA form, the CDR3 reads TGTGCCAGCAGCGTAGGAGACAGGAACACTGAAGCTTTCTTT.

V is TRBV6-5 and J is TRBJ1-3; 8 bases align to TRBD1. Germline CDR1 and CDR2: MNHEY and SVGAGI. The CDR3 spans 16 residues. Losses at the gene ends were 2 bases for V and 0 bases for J; bases not matched to a gene: 3. For the CDR3, the DNA is TGTGCCAGCAGTTACGGGGACAGGTTCTCTGGAAACACCATATATTTT. It specifies CASSYGDRFSGNTIYF.

The chain employs TRBV6-5 and TRBJ1-2; no clear D. CDR3 length equals 13 residues. V shed 6 bases and J shed 1 base, with 9 bases lying between them. CDR1 is MNHEY and CDR2 is SVGAGI in the germline V gene. The CDR3 loop is CASSPTSNYGYTF. CDR3 DNA sequence: TGTGCCAGCAGCCCAACAAGTAACTATGGCTACACCTTC.

The genes are TRBV6-1 and TRBJ2-7, with unresolved D. This CDR3 is built from 15 residues. Germline CDR1 reads MNHNS; CDR2 reads SASEGT. Trimming stripped 6 bases from V and 0 bases from J, with 15 bases between. The CDR3 loop reads CASRPGQASSYEQYF. CDR3 sequence (DNA): TGTGCCAGCAGGCCTGGGCAGGCCAGCTCCTACGAGCAGTACTTC.

V is TRBV7-3 and J is TRBJ2-7; 9 nucleotides align to TRBD1. This CDR3 has 14 residues. CDR1 SGHTA and CDR2 FQGTGA come from the germline V gene. Trimming cost V 5 bases and J 2 bases; bases outside gene matches: 4. The CDR3 DNA follows: TGTGCCAGCAGCGATAGGACAGGGGCCTACGAGCAGTACTTC. Its translation is CASSDRTGAYEQYF.